This T cell receptor beta chain came from a study of T-cell reconstitution after alpha-beta-depleted transplantation in children. Germline CDR1 reads MGHRA; CDR2 reads YSYEKL. CDR3 size: 15 residues. The ends lost 3 bases at V and 1 base at J; junction bases unmatched: 5. This clonotype was seen a handful of times. Its specificity is unknown. Study findings and constraints: Newly made T cells mostly supplied T-cell counts and diversity one year after transplant. About two months after transplant, alpha-beta T cells reportedly came from several hundred expanded graft clones. In some patients, recipient T cells and intrathymic progenitors surviving conditioning explained high day-60 diversity.

Unique molecular identifiers were used in preparing the TCRbeta library. TCRdb analysed the PCR reads with MiXCR anew, one entry per CDR3 protein. The top ten clones hold around 5% of a sample with around 800,000 distinct CDR3 sequences, about 15% of them seen once. This sequence joins TRBV4-1 and TRBJ2-5, with 7 bases identical to TRBD2. Sequenced material: PBMCs, mostly from graft donor cells, taken 360 days after TCRalphabeta/CD19-depleted stem cell transplant. The sequence derives from a male patient aged 10 to 17 who had a stem cell transplant for acute lymphoblastic leukemia, so the T cells may come from the graft donor. As DNA, the CDR3 is TGCGCCAGCAGCCACGGGAGCGGGATCCAAGAGACCCAGTACTTC. Translating gives CASSHGSGIQETQYF.